Sequencing of this T cell receptor beta chain was carried out in a study of blood T cell repertoires in COVID-19. Across the whole study: Samples representing acute and convalescent COVID-19 were sourced from the United States, Italy and Spain. From T cells, B-cell-depleted T cells, or PBMCs came the material, which was cDNA or gDNA.

The table lists this clone with a count of one. The CDR3 length is 15 residues. Germline values: CDR1 KGHDR, CDR2 SFDVKD. The V gene end was trimmed by 3 bases and the J gene end by 3 bases; junction bases not matched to a gene: 7. Authors' processing steps: For nucleated cells, counts were estimated from reference gene primer amplification. Assay used: immunoSEQ multiplex PCR; TCRdb lists only in-frame clones, some missing. V and J calls and clone size are copied from that table; D and trimming were computed from the DNA. The table has 150,000 to 200,000 clones, around nine tenths seen once. The receptor comes from a man younger than 35 with active or convalescent COVID-19. This chain joins TRBV24-1 and TRBJ2-7, with 7 bases identical to TRBD1. The sequenced material came from peripheral blood. The CDR3 DNA reads as TGTGCCACCAGTGATCTGGGACAGCAGATCTACGAGCAGTACTTC. It specifies CATSDLGQQIYEQYF.